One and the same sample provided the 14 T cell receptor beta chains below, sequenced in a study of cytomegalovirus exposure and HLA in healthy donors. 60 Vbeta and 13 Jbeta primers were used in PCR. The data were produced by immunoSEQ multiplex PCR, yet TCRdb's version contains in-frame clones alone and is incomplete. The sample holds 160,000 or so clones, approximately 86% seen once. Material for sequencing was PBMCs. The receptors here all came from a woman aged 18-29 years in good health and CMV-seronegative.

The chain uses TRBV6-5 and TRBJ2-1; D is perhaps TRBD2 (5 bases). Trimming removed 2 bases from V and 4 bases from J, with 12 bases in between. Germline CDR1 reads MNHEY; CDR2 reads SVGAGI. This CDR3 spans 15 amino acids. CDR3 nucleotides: TGTGCCAGCAGTTACGGCCACGAGGGTTACAATGAGCAGTTCTTC. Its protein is CASSYGHEGYNEQFF.

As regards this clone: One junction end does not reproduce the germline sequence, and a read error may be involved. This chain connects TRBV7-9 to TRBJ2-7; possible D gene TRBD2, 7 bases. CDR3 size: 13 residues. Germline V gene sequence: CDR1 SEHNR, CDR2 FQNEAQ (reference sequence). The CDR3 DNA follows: TGTTCCAGCAGCTTCGGGGGGCCGGGCGAGCAGTACTTC. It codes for CSSSFGGPGEQYF.

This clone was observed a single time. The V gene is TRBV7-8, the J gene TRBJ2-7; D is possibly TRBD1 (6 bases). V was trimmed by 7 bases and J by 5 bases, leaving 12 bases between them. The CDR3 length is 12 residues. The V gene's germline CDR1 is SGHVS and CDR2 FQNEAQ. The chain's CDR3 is CASKAGANEQYF. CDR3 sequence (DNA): TGTGCCAGCAAAGCAGGGGCCAACGAGCAGTACTTC.

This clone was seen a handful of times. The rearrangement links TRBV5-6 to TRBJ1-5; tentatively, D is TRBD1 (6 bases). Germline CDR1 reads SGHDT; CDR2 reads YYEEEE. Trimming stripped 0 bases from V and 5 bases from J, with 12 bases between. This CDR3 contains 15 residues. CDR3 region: CASSLAGQSHQPQHF. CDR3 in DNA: TGTGCCAGCAGCTTGGCCGGACAGTCGCATCAGCCCCAGCATTTT. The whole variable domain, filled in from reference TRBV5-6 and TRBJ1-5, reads DAGVTQSPTHLIKTRGQQVTLRCSPKSGHDTVSWYQQALGQGPQFIFQYYEEEERQRGNFPDRFSGHQFPNYSSELNVNALLLGDSALYLCASSLAGQSHQPQHFGDGTRLSIL.

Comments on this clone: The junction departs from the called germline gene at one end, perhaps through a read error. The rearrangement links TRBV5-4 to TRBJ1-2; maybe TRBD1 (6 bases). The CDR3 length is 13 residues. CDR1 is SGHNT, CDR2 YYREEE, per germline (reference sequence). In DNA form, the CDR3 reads TGTGTCAGCAGCTGGGCGGGGGCGGGCGGCTACACCTTC. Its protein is CVSSWAGAGGYTF.

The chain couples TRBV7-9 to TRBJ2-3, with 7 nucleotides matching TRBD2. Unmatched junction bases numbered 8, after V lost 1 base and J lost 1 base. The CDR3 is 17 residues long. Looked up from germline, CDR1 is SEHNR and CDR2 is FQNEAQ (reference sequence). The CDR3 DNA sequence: TGTGCCAGCAGCTTAGGAGGGGAGGGATGGCGCACAGATACGCAGTATTTT. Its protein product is CASSLGGEGWRTDTQYF.

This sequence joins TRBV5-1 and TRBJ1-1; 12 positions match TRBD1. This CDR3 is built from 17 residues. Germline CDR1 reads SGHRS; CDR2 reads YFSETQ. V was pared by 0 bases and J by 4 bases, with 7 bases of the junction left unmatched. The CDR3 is CASSLEGQGAMGTEAFF. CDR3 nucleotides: TGCGCCAGCAGCTTGGAGGGACAGGGGGCGATGGGCACTGAAGCTTTCTTT.

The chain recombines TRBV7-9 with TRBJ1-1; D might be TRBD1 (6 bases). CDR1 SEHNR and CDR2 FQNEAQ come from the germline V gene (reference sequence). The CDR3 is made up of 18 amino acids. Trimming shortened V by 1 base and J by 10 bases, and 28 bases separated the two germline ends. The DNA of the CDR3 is TGTGCCAGCAGCTTAGGGATCTGGACAGACCCCGAAGGGAGGGCAGCTTTCTTT. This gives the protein CASSLGIWTDPEGRAAFF.

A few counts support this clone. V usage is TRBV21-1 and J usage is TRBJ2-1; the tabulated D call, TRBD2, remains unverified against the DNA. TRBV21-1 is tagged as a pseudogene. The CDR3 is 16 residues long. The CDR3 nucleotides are TGTGCCAGCAGCAAAGCGCGTCGCGGGGGCTACAATGAGCAGTTCTTC. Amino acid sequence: CASSKARRGGYNEQFF.

CDR3 region: CASSYDRGNYGYTF. CDR3 DNA sequence: TGTGCCAGCAGTTACGACAGGGGCAACTATGGCTACACCTTC. The chain is built from TRBV6-6 and TRBJ1-2; 8 positions agree with TRBD1. Germline V gene data show CDR1 as MNHNY and CDR2 as SVGAGI (reference sequence). V lost 2 bases and J lost 2; bases outside the gene matches: 1. There are 14 residues in the CDR3.

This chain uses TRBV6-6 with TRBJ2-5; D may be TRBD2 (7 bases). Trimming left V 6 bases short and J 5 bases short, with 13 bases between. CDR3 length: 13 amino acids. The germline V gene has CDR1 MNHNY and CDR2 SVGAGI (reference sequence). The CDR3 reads CASSSGGWETQYF. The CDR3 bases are TGTGCCAGCAGCTCGGGGGGCTGGGAGACCCAGTACTTC.

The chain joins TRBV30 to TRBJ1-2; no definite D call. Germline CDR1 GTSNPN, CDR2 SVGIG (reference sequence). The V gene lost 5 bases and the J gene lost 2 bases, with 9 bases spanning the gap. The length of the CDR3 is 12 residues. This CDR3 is CAWGVSNYGYTF. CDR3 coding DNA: TGTGCCTGGGGAGTTAGCAACTATGGCTACACCTTC.

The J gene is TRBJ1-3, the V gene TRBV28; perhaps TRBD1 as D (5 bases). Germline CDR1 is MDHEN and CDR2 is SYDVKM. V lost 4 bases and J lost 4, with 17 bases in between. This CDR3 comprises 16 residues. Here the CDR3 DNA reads TGTGCCAGCAGTTCCCTCGGCAGGGTGGTAGGAAACACCATATATTTT. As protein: CASSSLGRVVGNTIYF.

The CDR3 bases are TGTGCCAGCAGCCCGGACAGCGGGGCGCTGAACACTGAAGCTTTCTTT. Amino acids: CASSPDSGALNTEAFF. This chain joins TRBV4-2 and TRBJ1-1; tentatively, D is TRBD1 (6 bases). This CDR3 spans 16 amino acids. In germline, CDR1 is LGHNA, CDR2 YNFKEQ. Trimming removed 4 bases at V and 0 bases at J, with 15 bases between.